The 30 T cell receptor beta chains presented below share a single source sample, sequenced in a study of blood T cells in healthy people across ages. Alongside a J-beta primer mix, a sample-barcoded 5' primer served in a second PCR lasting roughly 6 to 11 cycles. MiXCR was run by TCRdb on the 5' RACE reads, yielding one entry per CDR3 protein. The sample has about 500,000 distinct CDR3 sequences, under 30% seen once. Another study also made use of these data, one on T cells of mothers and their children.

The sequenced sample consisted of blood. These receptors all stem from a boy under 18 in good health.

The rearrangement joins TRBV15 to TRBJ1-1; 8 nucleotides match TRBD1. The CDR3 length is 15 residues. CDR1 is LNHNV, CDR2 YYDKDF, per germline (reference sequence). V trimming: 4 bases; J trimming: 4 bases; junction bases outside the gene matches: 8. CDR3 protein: CATSTGQGPSTEAFF. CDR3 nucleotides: TGTGCCACCAGCACCGGACAGGGACCGAGCACTGAAGCTTTCTTT.

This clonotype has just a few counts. The CDR3: CATSDAGSRAIKQYF. DNA for the CDR3: TGTGCCACCAGTGATGCAGGGTCACGCGCTATCAAGCAGTACTTC. The chain joins TRBV24-1 to TRBJ2-7; possibly TRBD1 for D (5 bases). Trimming took off 3 bases at V and 8 bases at J, with 19 bases between the two ends. The CDR3 covers 15 residues. In germline, CDR1 is KGHDR, CDR2 SFDVKD.

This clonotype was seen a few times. CDR3 nucleotides: TGTGCCAGCAGCACGAACCGGGACAGGGTTTTGGAGACCCAGTACTTC. It translates to CASSTNRDRVLETQYF. The chain uses TRBV7-9 and TRBJ2-5, with TRBD1 identical over 9 bases. The V gene end was trimmed by 5 bases and the J gene end by 5 bases; junction bases not matched to a gene: 12. The CDR3 contains 16 residues. Germline V gene lookup returns CDR1 SEHNR and CDR2 FQNEAQ (reference sequence).

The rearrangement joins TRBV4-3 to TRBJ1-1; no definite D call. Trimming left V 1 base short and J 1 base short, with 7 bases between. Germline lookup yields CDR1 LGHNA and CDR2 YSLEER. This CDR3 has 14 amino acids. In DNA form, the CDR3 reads TGCGCCAGCAGCCAAGTGGTCACGAACACTGAAGCTTTCTTT. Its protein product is CASSQVVTNTEAFF.

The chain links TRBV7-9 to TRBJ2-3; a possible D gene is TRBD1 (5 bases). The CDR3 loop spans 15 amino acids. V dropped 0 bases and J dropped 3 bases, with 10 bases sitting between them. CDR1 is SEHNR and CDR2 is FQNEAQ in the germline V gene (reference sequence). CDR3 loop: CASSLARAGTDTQYF. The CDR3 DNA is TGTGCCAGCAGCTTAGCCAGGGCTGGGACAGATACGCAGTATTTT.

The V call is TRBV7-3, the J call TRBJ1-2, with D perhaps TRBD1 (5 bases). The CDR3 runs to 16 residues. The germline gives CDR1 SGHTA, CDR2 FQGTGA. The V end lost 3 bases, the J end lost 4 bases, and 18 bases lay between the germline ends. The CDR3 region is CASSFLGDGTRYGYTF. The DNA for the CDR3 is TGTGCCAGCAGCTTCCTCGGGGATGGGACTCGCTATGGCTACACCTTC. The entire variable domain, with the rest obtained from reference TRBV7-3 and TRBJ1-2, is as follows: GAGVSQTPSNKVTEKGKYVELRCDPISGHTALYWYRQSLGQGPEFLIYFQGTGAADDSGLPNDRFFAVRPEGSVSTLKIQRTERGDSAVYLCASSFLGDGTRYGYTFGSGTRLTVV.

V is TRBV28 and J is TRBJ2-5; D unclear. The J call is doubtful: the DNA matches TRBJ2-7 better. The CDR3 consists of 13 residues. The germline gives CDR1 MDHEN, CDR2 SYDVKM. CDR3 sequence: CASTLKSDCEQYF. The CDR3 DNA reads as TGTGCCAGCACCTTGAAGAGCGACTGCGAGCAGTACTTC.

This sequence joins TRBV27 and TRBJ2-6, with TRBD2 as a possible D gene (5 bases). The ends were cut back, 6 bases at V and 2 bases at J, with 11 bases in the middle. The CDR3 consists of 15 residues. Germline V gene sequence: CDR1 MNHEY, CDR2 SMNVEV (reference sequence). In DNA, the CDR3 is TGTGCCAGCAGCCCCCTCGGGACTGGGGCCAACGTCCTGACTTTC. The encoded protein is CASSPLGTGANVLTF.

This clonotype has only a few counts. The CDR3 spells CASQGAGGNQPQHF. CDR3 nucleotide sequence: TGTGCCAGTCAGGGGGCCGGAGGCAATCAGCCCCAGCATTTT. The V gene is TRBV7-9, the J gene TRBJ1-5; 8 nucleotides match TRBD1. The CDR3 covers 14 residues. V shed 9 bases and J 2 bases; nucleotides not matched to a gene: 6. Germline CDR1 reads SEHNR; CDR2 reads FQNEAQ (reference sequence). The variable domain in full, with the rest retrieved from reference TRBV7-9 and TRBJ1-5, is DTGVSQNPRHKITKRGQNVTFRCDPISEHNRLYWYRQTLGQGPEFLTYFQNEAQLEKSRLLSDRFSAERPKGSFSTLEIQRTEQGDSAMYLCASQGAGGNQPQHFGDGTRLSIL.

CDR3 region: CASSSRLAGARETQYF. The CDR3 bases are TGTGCCAGCAGCTCCAGACTAGCGGGAGCCCGAGAGACCCAGTACTTC. The V call is TRBV7-2, the J call TRBJ2-5, with 12 nucleotides matching TRBD2. V gave up 4 bases and J gave up 4 bases; unmatched junction bases: 7. The CDR3 has 16 residues. Per germline, CDR1 SGHTA and CDR2 FQGNSA.

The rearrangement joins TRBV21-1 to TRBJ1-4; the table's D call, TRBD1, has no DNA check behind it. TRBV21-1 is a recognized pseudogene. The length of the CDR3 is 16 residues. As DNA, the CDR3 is TGTGCCAGCAGCAAAGGGTCGGGACAGGGCAAGGAAAAACTGTTTTTT. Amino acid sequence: CASSKGSGQGKEKLFF.

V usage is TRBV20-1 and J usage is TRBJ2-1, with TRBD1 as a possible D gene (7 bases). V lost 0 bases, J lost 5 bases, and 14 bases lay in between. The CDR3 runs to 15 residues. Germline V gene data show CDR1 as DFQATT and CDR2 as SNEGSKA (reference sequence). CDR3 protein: CSARDRRGPDNEQFF. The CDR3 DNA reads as TGCAGTGCTAGAGATAGGAGGGGGCCGGACAATGAGCAGTTCTTC.

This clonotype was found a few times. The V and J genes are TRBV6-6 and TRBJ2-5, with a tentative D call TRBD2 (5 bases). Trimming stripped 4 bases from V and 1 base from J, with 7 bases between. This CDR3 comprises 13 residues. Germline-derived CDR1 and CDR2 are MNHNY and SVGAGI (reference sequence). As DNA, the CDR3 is TGTGCCAGCAGTTTCGGGGTCCAAGAGACCCAGTACTTC. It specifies CASSFGVQETQYF.

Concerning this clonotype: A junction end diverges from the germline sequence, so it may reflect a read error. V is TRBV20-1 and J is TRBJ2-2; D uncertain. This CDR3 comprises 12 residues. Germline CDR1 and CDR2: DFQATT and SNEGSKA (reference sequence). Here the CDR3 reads CSARDLTGELFF. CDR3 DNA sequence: TGCAGCGCTAGAGACCTCACCGGGGAGCTGTTTTTT.

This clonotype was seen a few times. The CDR3 spells CASSLLTGGQETQYF. CDR3 nucleotide sequence: TGCGCCAGCAGCTTGCTGACTGGCGGCCAAGAGACCCAGTACTTC. V usage is TRBV5-1 and J usage is TRBJ2-5; D unclear. The germline gives CDR1 SGHRS, CDR2 YFSETQ. The CDR3 is 15 amino acids. The ends were cut back, 1 base at V and 1 base at J, with 11 bases in the middle.

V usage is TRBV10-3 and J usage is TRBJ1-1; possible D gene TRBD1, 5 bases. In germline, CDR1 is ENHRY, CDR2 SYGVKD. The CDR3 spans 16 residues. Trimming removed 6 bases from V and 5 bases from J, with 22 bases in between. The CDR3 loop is CAISGYYRTRRTEAFF. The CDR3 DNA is TGTGCCATCAGCGGATACTACAGGACCCGGAGGACTGAAGCTTTCTTT.

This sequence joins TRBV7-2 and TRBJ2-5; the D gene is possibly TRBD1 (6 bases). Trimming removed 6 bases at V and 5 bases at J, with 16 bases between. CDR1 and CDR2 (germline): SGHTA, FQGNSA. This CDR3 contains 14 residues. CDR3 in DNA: TGTGCCAGCAGTGATACAGGGTTTGGGGAGACCCAGTACTTC. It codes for CASSDTGFGETQYF.

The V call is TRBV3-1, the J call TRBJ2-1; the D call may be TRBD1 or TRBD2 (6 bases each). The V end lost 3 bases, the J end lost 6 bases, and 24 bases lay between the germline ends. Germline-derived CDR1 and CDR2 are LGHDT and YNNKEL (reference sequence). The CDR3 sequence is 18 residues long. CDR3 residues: CASSHLKGRGRSGNEQFF. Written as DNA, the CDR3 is TGTGCCAGCAGCCATTTAAAAGGACGGGGGCGTTCGGGCAATGAGCAGTTCTTC.

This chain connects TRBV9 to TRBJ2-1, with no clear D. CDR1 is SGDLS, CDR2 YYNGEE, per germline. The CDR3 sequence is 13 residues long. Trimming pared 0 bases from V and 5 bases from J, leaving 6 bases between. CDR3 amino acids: CASSVGFHNEQFF. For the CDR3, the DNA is TGTGCCAGCAGCGTAGGGTTCCACAATGAGCAGTTCTTC.

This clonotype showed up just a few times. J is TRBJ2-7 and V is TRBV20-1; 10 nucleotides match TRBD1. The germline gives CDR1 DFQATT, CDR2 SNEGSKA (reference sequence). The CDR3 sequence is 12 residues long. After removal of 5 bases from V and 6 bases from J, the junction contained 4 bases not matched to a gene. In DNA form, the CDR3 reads TGCAGTGCTGCGGGACAGGGGAGCGAGCAGTACTTC. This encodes CSAAGQGSEQYF.

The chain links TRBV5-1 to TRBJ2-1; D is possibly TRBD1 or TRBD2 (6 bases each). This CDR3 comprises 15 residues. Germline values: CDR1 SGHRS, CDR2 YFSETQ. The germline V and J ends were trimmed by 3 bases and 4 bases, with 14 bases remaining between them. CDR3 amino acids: CASSWVGGPYNEQFF. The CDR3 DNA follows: TGCGCCAGCAGCTGGGTTGGGGGGCCGTACAATGAGCAGTTCTTC. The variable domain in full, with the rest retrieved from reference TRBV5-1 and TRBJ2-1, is KAGVTQTPRYLIKTRGQQVTLSCSPISGHRSVSWYQQTPGQGLQFLFEYFSETQRNKGNFPGRFSGRQFSNSRSEMNVSTLELGDSALYLCASSWVGGPYNEQFFGPGTRLTVL.

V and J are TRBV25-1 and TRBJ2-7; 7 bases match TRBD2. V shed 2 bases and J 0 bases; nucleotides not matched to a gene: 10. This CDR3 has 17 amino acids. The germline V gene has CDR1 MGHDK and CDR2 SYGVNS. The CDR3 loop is CASSEGGSSGSSYEQYF. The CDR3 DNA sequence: TGTGCCAGCAGTGAAGGGGGGTCTAGCGGAAGCTCCTACGAGCAGTACTTC.

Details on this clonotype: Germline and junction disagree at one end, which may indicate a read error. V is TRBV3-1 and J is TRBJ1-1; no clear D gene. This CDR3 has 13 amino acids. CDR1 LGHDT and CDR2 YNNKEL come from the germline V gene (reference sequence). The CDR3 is CASSQDMNTGAFF. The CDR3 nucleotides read TGTGCCAGCAGCCAAGACATGAACACTGGAGCTTTCTTT.

CDR3 protein: CASSLRQGTNEKLFF. The CDR3 coding sequence is TGTGCCAGCTCACTTCGACAGGGTACTAATGAAAAACTGTTTTTT. This chain links TRBV18 with TRBJ1-4, with 7 bases lining up with TRBD1. Germline CDR1 KGHSH, CDR2 LQKENI. The ends lost 4 bases at V and 2 bases at J; junction bases unmatched: 4. The CDR3 loop spans 15 amino acids. The variable domain in full, with the rest retrieved from reference TRBV18 and TRBJ1-4, is NAGVMQNPRHLVRRRGQEARLRCSPMKGHSHVYWYRQLPEEGLKFMVYLQKENIIDESGMPKERFSAEFPKEGPSILRIQQVVRGDSAAYFCASSLRQGTNEKLFFGSGTQLSVL.

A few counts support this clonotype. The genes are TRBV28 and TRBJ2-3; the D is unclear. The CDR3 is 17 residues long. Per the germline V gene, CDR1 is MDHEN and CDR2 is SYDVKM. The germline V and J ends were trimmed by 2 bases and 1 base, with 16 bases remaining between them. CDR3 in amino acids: CASSLGWVNLGTDTQYF. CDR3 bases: TGTGCCAGCAGTTTAGGGTGGGTGAACCTGGGCACAGATACGCAGTATTTT.

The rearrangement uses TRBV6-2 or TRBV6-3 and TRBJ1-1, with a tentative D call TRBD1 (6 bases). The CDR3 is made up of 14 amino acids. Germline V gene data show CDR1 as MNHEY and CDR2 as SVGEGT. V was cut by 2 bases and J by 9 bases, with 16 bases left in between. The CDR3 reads CASSYRDKRPKAFF. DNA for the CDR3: TGTGCCAGCAGTTACAGGGACAAGAGACCGAAAGCTTTCTTT.

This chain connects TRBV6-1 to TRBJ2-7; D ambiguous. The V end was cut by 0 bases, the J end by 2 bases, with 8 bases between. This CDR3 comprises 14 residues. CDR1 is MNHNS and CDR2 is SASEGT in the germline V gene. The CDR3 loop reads CASSEAAGAYEQYF. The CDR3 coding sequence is TGTGCCAGCAGTGAAGCGGCAGGAGCCTACGAGCAGTACTTC.

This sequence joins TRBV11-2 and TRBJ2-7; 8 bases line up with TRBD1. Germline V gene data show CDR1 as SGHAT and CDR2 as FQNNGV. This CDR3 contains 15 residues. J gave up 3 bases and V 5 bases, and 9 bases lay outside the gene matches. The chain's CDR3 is CASSHQGQGIYEQYF. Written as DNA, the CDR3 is TGTGCCAGCAGCCACCAAGGACAGGGTATCTACGAGCAGTACTTC.

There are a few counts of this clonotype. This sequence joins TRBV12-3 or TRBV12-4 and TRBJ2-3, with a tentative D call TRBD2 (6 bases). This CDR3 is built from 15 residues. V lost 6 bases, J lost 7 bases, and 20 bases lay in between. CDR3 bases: TGTGCCAGCAGACCCTCCGGGGGACCAACTTATACGCAGTATTTT. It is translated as CASRPSGGPTYTQYF.

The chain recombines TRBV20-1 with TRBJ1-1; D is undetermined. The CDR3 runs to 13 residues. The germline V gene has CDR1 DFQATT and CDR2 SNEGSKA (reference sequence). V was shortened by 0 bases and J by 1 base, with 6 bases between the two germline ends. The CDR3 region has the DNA TGCAGTGCTAGAGAGGGCGGGAACACTGAAGCTTTCTTT. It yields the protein CSAREGGNTEAFF.